This entry lists 22 T cell receptor beta chains sequenced from one sample in a study of cytomegalovirus exposure and HLA in healthy donors. Sequencing was performed with immunoSEQ multiplex PCR; in TCRdb, only in-frame clones are kept and a portion is missing. The table lists some 98,000 clones, 87% of them singletons. Sequencing input: PBMCs. The receptors come from a woman aged 25-40 years in good health and CMV-seronegative.

The V call is TRBV6-1, the J call TRBJ2-3; 8 bases are a match to TRBD1. Per germline, CDR1 MNHNS and CDR2 SASEGT. The junction had 9 bases not matched to a gene; V was cut back by 4 bases and J by 6 bases. The CDR3 has 15 amino acids. The CDR3 is CASSARQGAGDTQYF. The CDR3 bases are TGTGCCAGCAGTGCTCGCCAGGGGGCAGGGGATACGCAGTATTTT.

This chain links TRBV4-2 with TRBJ2-3; D possibly corresponds to TRBD2 (6 bases). Trimming removed 2 bases at V and 2 bases at J, with 11 bases between. The length of the CDR3 is 15 residues. Germline V gene data show CDR1 as LGHNA and CDR2 as YNFKEQ. Here the CDR3 DNA reads TGTGCCAGCAGCCAAACAGGAGGGAACACAGATACGCAGTATTTT. Protein product: CASSQTGGNTDTQYF.

V gene TRBV10-3 combines with J gene TRBJ1-2, with D tentatively TRBD1 (5 bases). V was cut by 4 bases and J by 5 bases, with 11 bases left in between. This CDR3 contains 13 residues. Per the germline V gene, CDR1 is ENHRY and CDR2 is SYGVKD. The CDR3 nucleotides read TGTGCCATCAGTGGGAGGGACCTTTATGGCTACACCTTC. This translates into CAISGRDLYGYTF.

V usage is TRBV28 and J usage is TRBJ2-7; D uncertain. Germline CDR1 is MDHEN and CDR2 is SYDVKM. The CDR3 spans 12 residues. V shed 1 base and J shed 4 bases, with 5 bases lying between them. The CDR3 bases are TGTGCCAGCAGTTTATCCCAGTACGAGCAGTACTTC. Protein sequence: CASSLSQYEQYF.

V and J are TRBV7-9 and TRBJ2-7; D is perhaps TRBD2 (5 bases). Deletions cut 1 base from V and 6 bases from J, with 16 bases between. This CDR3 region has 15 residues. Looked up from germline, CDR1 is SEHNR and CDR2 is FQNEAQ (reference sequence). CDR3 nucleotide sequence: TGTGCCAGCAGCTTAGGGACTCCTGCACTCGGCGAGCAGTACTTC. This sequence encodes CASSLGTPALGEQYF.

Regarding this clone: The sample carries other DNA sequences with the same CDR3. This rearrangement joins TRBV18 to TRBJ2-5; possible D gene TRBD1, 6 bases. V lost 3 bases, J lost 2 bases, and 7 bases lay in between. The CDR3 runs 13 residues. Germline CDR1 reads KGHSH; CDR2 reads LQKENI. The CDR3: CASSPGQQETQYF. The CDR3, as DNA: TGTGCCAGCTCACCCGGACAGCAAGAGACCCAGTACTTC.

V and J are TRBV4-2 and TRBJ1-2, with unresolved D. This CDR3 has 16 amino acids. Trimming left V 0 bases short and J 4 bases short, with 15 bases between. Germline values: CDR1 LGHNA, CDR2 YNFKEQ. The CDR3: CASSQDLKSTTYGYTF. The DNA of the CDR3 is TGTGCCAGCAGCCAAGACCTTAAATCGACAACCTATGGCTACACCTTC.

The chain carries TRBV10-3 and TRBJ1-4, with 10 bases matching TRBD1. The J segment lost 6 bases and the V segment lost 8 bases, leaving 18 bases of the junction unmatched. The germline gives CDR1 ENHRY, CDR2 SYGVKD. The CDR3 spans 18 residues. CDR3 bases: TGTGCCATCCTGGAGGAAGCGGGACAGGGGTTTGCGGATGAAAAACTGTTTTTT. Translated, it gives CAILEEAGQGFADEKLFF.

The chain recombines TRBV19 with TRBJ2-2, with no clear D. Germline V gives CDR1 LNHDA, CDR2 SQIVND (reference sequence). This CDR3 region has 13 residues. V was clipped by 6 bases and J by 5 bases, with 10 bases between them. CDR3 residues: CASSKYRTGELFF. The CDR3 DNA reads TGTGCCAGTAGCAAATATAGAACCGGGGAGCTGTTTTTT.

V is TRBV19 and J is TRBJ1-4, with 8 nucleotides matching TRBD1. Per germline, CDR1 LNHDA and CDR2 SQIVND (reference sequence). CDR3 length: 15 amino acids. J gave up 3 bases and V 3 bases, and 3 bases lay outside the gene matches. The CDR3 nucleotides read TGTGCCAGTAGTATCGACAGGGGCTCTAATGAAAAACTGTTTTTT. Protein sequence: CASSIDRGSNEKLFF.

The chain has TRBV28 and TRBJ1-2, with a possible D match to TRBD1 (5 bases). V shed 2 bases and J shed 3 bases, with 10 bases lying between them. CDR1 and CDR2 from the germline V gene are MDHEN and SYDVKM. This CDR3 comprises 14 residues. The CDR3: CASSLRGMDYGYTF. For the CDR3, the DNA is TGTGCCAGCAGTTTACGGGGGATGGACTATGGCTACACCTTC.

The chain links TRBV4-2 to TRBJ2-7; weak D call: TRBD2 (7 bases). The CDR3 loop spans 16 amino acids. Germline CDR1 is LGHNA and CDR2 is YNFKEQ. Between the trimmed V and J ends, which lost 8 bases and 1 base, there was a span of 21 bases. Written as DNA, the CDR3 is TGTGCCAGCCGCTCCAGGGGAACGGGGGGATCCTACGAGCAGTACTTC. It translates to CASRSRGTGGSYEQYF.

The chain combines TRBV14 with TRBJ1-1; no clear D gene. Trimming stripped 3 bases from V and 6 bases from J, with 14 bases between. The CDR3 length is 14 residues. The germline gives CDR1 SGHDN, CDR2 FVKESK. The CDR3 DNA is TGTGCCAGCAGCCACCGAGGAGGGTACGCTGAAGCTTTCTTT. Translating it yields CASSHRGGYAEAFF. Using reference TRBV14 and TRBJ1-1 for the parts outside the CDR3, the full variable domain is EAGVTQFPSHSVIEKGQTVTLRCDPISGHDNLYWYRRVMGKEIKFLLHFVKESKQDESGMPNNRFLAERTGGTYSTLKVQPAELEDSGVYFCASSHRGGYAEAFFGQGTRLTVV.

The CDR3 loop is CASSVQGLISGNTIYF. CDR3 nucleotides: TGTGCCAGCAGCGTCCAGGGACTGATCTCTGGAAACACCATATATTTT. The rearrangement links TRBV9 to TRBJ1-3, with D tentatively TRBD1 (5 bases). CDR3 size: 16 residues. V lost 2 bases and J 0 bases, leaving 12 bases between the germline ends. In germline, CDR1 is SGDLS, CDR2 YYNGEE.

The V call is TRBV11-2, the J call TRBJ2-3; 7 nucleotides agree with TRBD1. CDR3 size: 16 residues. The germline V gene has CDR1 SGHAT and CDR2 FQNNGV. Trimming at V came to 5 bases and at J to 1 base, leaving 9 bases not matched to a gene. CDR3 sequence: CASSQGNRGRTDTQYF. CDR3 nucleotides: TGTGCCAGCAGCCAGGGGAACAGGGGACGCACAGATACGCAGTATTTT.

This clone has only one observation. The chain carries TRBV4-2 and TRBJ2-7; 7 nucleotides line up with TRBD1. The CDR3 contains 13 residues. From germline, CDR1 is LGHNA and CDR2 YNFKEQ. Trimming removed 10 bases from V and 5 bases from J; junction bases left unmatched: 11. DNA of the CDR3: TGTGCCACCGCGAGGGGGCAAAAGGACGAGCAGTACTTC. Its translation is CATARGQKDEQYF.

This sequence joins TRBV14 and TRBJ2-2; D not certain. With 2 bases removed from V and 8 bases from J, the gap between germline ends came to 12 bases. Germline loops: CDR1 SGHDN, CDR2 FVKESK. The CDR3 consists of 14 residues. CDR3 bases: TGTGCCAGCAGCCAATCCCTTCCCCCTGGGGAGCTGTTTTTT. Translating it yields CASSQSLPPGELFF.

This chain links TRBV5-8 with TRBJ1-5; 7 positions match TRBD1. The germline V gene encodes CDR1 SGHTS and CDR2 YDEGEE. This CDR3 region has 13 residues. The junction had 4 bases not matched to a gene; V was cut back by 5 bases and J by 5 bases. CDR3 region: CASSFTGDQPQHF. In DNA, the CDR3 is TGTGCCAGCAGTTTTACAGGGGATCAGCCCCAGCATTTT.

The chain is built from TRBV5-4 and TRBJ2-7; D is unresolved. The ends were cut back, 0 bases at V and 3 bases at J, with 4 bases in the middle. This CDR3 has 12 residues. Per germline, CDR1 SGHNT and CDR2 YYREEE (reference sequence). The CDR3 region has the DNA TGTGCCAGCAGCTTGGACGGCTACGAGCAGTACTTC. This sequence encodes CASSLDGYEQYF. Complete variable domain (other parts from reference TRBV5-4 and TRBJ2-7): ETGVTQSPTHLIKTRGQQVTLRCSSQSGHNTVSWYQQALGQGPQFIFQYYREEENGRGNFPPRFSGLQFPNYSSELNVNALELDDSALYLCASSLDGYEQYFGPGTRLTVT.

CDR3 sequence reads: CASSPPGGNEQFF. DNA of the CDR3: TGTGCCAGCTCACCTCCGGGGGGAAATGAGCAGTTCTTC. The chain uses TRBV18 and TRBJ2-1, with 7 bases that match TRBD2. The J segment lost 7 bases and the V segment lost 3 bases, leaving 3 bases of the junction unmatched. Germline V gene lookup returns CDR1 KGHSH and CDR2 LQKENI. This CDR3 region has 13 residues. Filled out from reference TRBV18 and TRBJ2-1, the complete variable domain reads NAGVMQNPRHLVRRRGQEARLRCSPMKGHSHVYWYRQLPEEGLKFMVYLQKENIIDESGMPKERFSAEFPKEGPSILRIQQVVRGDSAAYFCASSPPGGNEQFFGPGTRLTVL.

The DNA for the CDR3 is TGTGCCAGCAGCTTAGGGCCTTTTGCGGGGCCCTACAATGAGCAGTTCTTC. Residues: CASSLGPFAGPYNEQFF. The chain couples TRBV7-6 to TRBJ2-1; tentative D call: TRBD2 (6 bases). V was cut by 1 base and J by 2 bases, with 15 bases left in between. CDR3 length: 17 residues. The germline gives CDR1 SGHVS, CDR2 FNYEAQ.

This chain joins TRBV5-1 and TRBJ2-3; 9 nucleotides match TRBD2. The CDR3 has 16 amino acids. Trimming cost V 5 bases and J 4 bases; bases outside gene matches: 11. Germline-derived CDR1 and CDR2 are SGHRS and YFSETQ. CDR3: CASRPISGSSADTQYF. CDR3 nucleotide sequence: TGCGCCAGCAGGCCAATTAGCGGGAGCAGTGCAGATACGCAGTATTTT.